This passage covers 11 T cell receptor beta chains from one sample sequenced in a study of shared clonotypes between healthy human individuals. TCRdb's table, derived via immunoSEQ multiplex PCR, lists solely in-frame clones and lacks some. In the table there are some 1 million clones, about 74% of which are singletons. The sample consisted of memory CD4+ T cells sorted from blood. Subset here: CD45RA-negative fraction. These receptors were obtained from a young man in good health.

The V gene is TRBV30, the J gene TRBJ1-3, with a weak D call TRBD1 (6 bases). Germline V gene data show CDR1 as GTSNPN and CDR2 as SVGIG (reference sequence). CDR3 size: 17 residues. Trimming removed 1 base at V and 0 bases at J, with 16 bases between. DNA for the CDR3: TGTGCCTGGAGTGACGGGGGCCGGGAGAACTCTGGAAACACCATATATTTT. Translation: CAWSDGGRENSGNTIYF.

In regard to this clone: One end of the junction does not line up with germline, which may come from a read error. The rearrangement joins TRBV18 to TRBJ1-1; D call uncertain. Germline lookup yields CDR1 KGHSH and CDR2 LQKENI. CDR3 size: 12 residues. The CDR3 nucleotides are TGTGCCAGCTCACCACCGATAGGAAAGATTGATTTT. Amino acids: CASSPPIGKIDF.

This chain joins TRBV30 and TRBJ2-4; the D gene is possibly TRBD2 (7 bases). The CDR3 spans 16 residues. Deletions cut 3 bases from V and 0 bases from J, with 15 bases between. Germline V gene data show CDR1 as GTSNPN and CDR2 as SVGIG (reference sequence). The CDR3 protein is CAWSLGGAEAKNIQYF. The DNA of the CDR3 is TGTGCCTGGAGCCTAGGGGGGGCCGAAGCCAAAAACATTCAGTACTTC.

CDR3 coding DNA: TGTGCCAGCAGCCCCGCAGGAGATACGCAGTATTTT. Its translation is CASSPAGDTQYF. J is TRBJ2-3 and V is TRBV11-1; no reliable D call. CDR3 length equals 12 residues. The germline gives CDR1 SGHAT, CDR2 FQDESV (reference sequence). V lost 5 bases and J lost 5, with 8 bases in between.

The chain couples TRBV19 to TRBJ1-5; D is perhaps TRBD1 (6 bases). Germline lookup yields CDR1 LNHDA and CDR2 SQIVND (reference sequence). The CDR3 length is 15 residues. The V end was cut by 7 bases, the J end by 0 bases, with 13 bases between. The CDR3 spells CASKTGDISNQPQHF. CDR3 nucleotide sequence: TGTGCCAGTAAGACTGGGGACATTAGCAATCAGCCCCAGCATTTT.

In DNA, the CDR3 is TGTGCCAGCAGTGGGGTTACCCCTGGCACAGATACGCAGTATTTT. Its translation: CASSGVTPGTDTQYF. This rearrangement joins TRBV2 to TRBJ2-3; D uncertain. CDR3 length: 15 amino acids. V gave up 4 bases and J gave up 1 base, with 12 bases separating them. Germline loops: CDR1 SNHLY, CDR2 FYNNEI.

This chain connects TRBV30 to TRBJ2-1, with TRBD2 matching 10 bases. Germline V gene sequence: CDR1 GTSNPN, CDR2 SVGIG (reference sequence). This CDR3 has 15 amino acids. After removal of 2 bases from V and 5 bases from J, the junction contained 6 bases not matched to a gene. In nucleotides, the CDR3 is TGTGCCTGGAGTCTAGGGCTAGCGGGAGACAATGAGCAGTTCTTC. It translates to CAWSLGLAGDNEQFF.

This chain connects TRBV28 to TRBJ2-7, with no clear D. The CDR3 extends over 12 amino acids. CDR1 is MDHEN and CDR2 is SYDVKM in the germline V gene. V lost 6 bases and J 4 bases, leaving 10 bases between the germline ends. The CDR3 sequence is CASSLNKYEQYF. The CDR3 DNA reads as TGTGCCAGCAGCCTCAACAAGTACGAGCAGTACTTC.

A few counts support this clone. The V and J genes are TRBV6-1 and TRBJ2-3; D possibly corresponds to TRBD1 (6 bases). The CDR3 has 20 amino acids. Germline loops: CDR1 MNHNS, CDR2 SASEGT. The V end lost 1 base, the J end lost 2 bases, and 25 bases lay between the germline ends. This chain's CDR3 is CASSEESGTSLGGSTDTQYF. For the CDR3, the DNA is TGTGCCAGCAGTGAAGAAAGTGGGACATCCTTAGGAGGCTCCACAGATACGCAGTATTTT.

The chain combines TRBV7-2 with TRBJ2-2; D is tentatively TRBD1 or TRBD2 (6 bases each). Trimming pared 5 bases from V and 6 bases from J, leaving 16 bases between. The CDR3 has 15 amino acids. CDR1 and CDR2 from the germline V gene are SGHTA and FQGNSA. The CDR3 protein is CASSDRKGGAGELFF. In DNA, the CDR3 is TGTGCCAGCAGCGACAGGAAAGGAGGGGCCGGGGAGCTGTTTTTT.

The rearrangement links TRBV7-8 to TRBJ2-1; the match to TRBD2 covers 12 bases. The CDR3 is made up of 16 amino acids. Per the germline V gene, CDR1 is SGHVS and CDR2 is FQNEAQ. Trimming removed 6 bases from V and 1 base from J; junction bases left unmatched: 4. CDR3 amino acids: CASSRLAGASYNEQFF. CDR3 in DNA: TGTGCCAGCAGTAGACTAGCGGGGGCTTCCTACAATGAGCAGTTCTTC.